The 17 T cell receptor beta chains listed next were all sequenced from one sample in a study of shared clonotypes between healthy human individuals. TCRdb's copy holds only in-frame clones and misses some; the assay was immunoSEQ multiplex PCR. The sample carries approximately 440,000 clones, more than 70% recorded once. Source material: PBMCs. Receptors were obtained from a woman between 35 and 50 years old in good health. Some clones in this sample may be carry-over from other donors' samples.

V usage is TRBV30 and J usage is TRBJ1-2, with D perhaps matching TRBD1 (6 bases). The germline V and J ends were trimmed by 1 base and 5 bases, with 14 bases remaining between them. The CDR3 contains 14 residues. The germline gives CDR1 GTSNPN, CDR2 SVGIG (reference sequence). Here the CDR3 DNA reads TGTGCCTGGAGTGGTTGGACAGTGGCTTATGGCTACACCTTC. Translation gives CAWSGWTVAYGYTF. The whole variable domain, filled in from reference TRBV30 and TRBJ1-2, reads SQTIHQWPATLVQPVGSPLSLECTVEGTSNPNLYWYRQAAGRGLQLLFYSVGIGQISSEVPQNLSASRPQDRQFILSSKKLLLSDSGFYLCAWSGWTVAYGYTFGSGTRLTVV.

The rearrangement uses TRBV18 and TRBJ2-3; 7 nucleotides align to TRBD1. The CDR3 sequence is 15 residues long. From germline, CDR1 is KGHSH and CDR2 LQKENI. The V gene end was trimmed by 3 bases and the J gene end by 1 base; junction bases not matched to a gene: 4. The CDR3 sequence: CASSPVGQGTDTQYF. Here the CDR3 DNA reads TGTGCCAGCTCACCCGTCGGACAGGGCACAGATACGCAGTATTTT.

About this clone: Within the sample, other DNA sequences also encode this same CDR3. V usage is TRBV29-1 and J usage is TRBJ2-5; D is undetermined. Germline V gives CDR1 SQVTM, CDR2 ANQGSEA. V was trimmed by 3 bases and J by 5 bases, leaving 7 bases between them. The CDR3 runs 11 residues. This chain's CDR3 is CSVERGETQYF. CDR3 nucleotide sequence: TGCAGCGTTGAGCGTGGGGAGACCCAGTACTTC.

This clone has more than one count but fewer than ten. The chain couples TRBV28 to TRBJ1-1, with D unresolved. Germline CDR1 is MDHEN and CDR2 is SYDVKM. CDR3 length equals 13 residues. V was clipped by 4 bases and J by 4 bases, with 10 bases between them. The CDR3 DNA reads TGTGCCAGCAGTTGGTATACGAGCACTGAAGCTTTCTTT. This translates into CASSWYTSTEAFF.

Comments on this clone: A far larger clone is off by one base, so a read error is likely. The same CDR3 is also encoded by other DNA sequences in this sample. V gene TRBV4-2 combines with J gene TRBJ2-1, with 7 bases aligning to TRBD2. This CDR3 has 14 residues. V was pared by 2 bases and J by 10 bases, with 8 bases of the junction left unmatched. CDR1 is LGHNA, CDR2 YNFKEQ, per germline. Here the CDR3 reads CASSQPGTTNEQFF. The CDR3 DNA is TGTGCCAGCAGCCAACCAGGGACTACCAACGAGCAGTTCTTC.

The chain has TRBV6-1 and TRBJ1-1, with D hard to call. Per germline, CDR1 MNHNS and CDR2 SASEGT. Trimming left V 6 bases short and J 7 bases short, with 6 bases between. This CDR3 comprises 10 residues. CDR3 loop: CASRNFEAFF. The DNA for the CDR3 is TGTGCCAGCAGGAATTTTGAAGCTTTCTTT.

The chain joins TRBV27 to TRBJ1-2; D is unresolved. Trimming removed 2 bases at V and 7 bases at J, with 11 bases between. In germline, CDR1 is MNHEY, CDR2 SMNVEV (reference sequence). CDR3 length: 13 residues. CDR3 DNA sequence: TGTGCCAGCAGTTTAAGGAGAGAGGCTGGCTACACCTTC. Amino acids: CASSLRREAGYTF.

The rearrangement uses TRBV28 and TRBJ1-2; D might be TRBD1 (5 bases). In germline, CDR1 is MDHEN, CDR2 SYDVKM. V gave up 4 bases and J gave up 5 bases, with 11 bases separating them. This CDR3 is built from 13 residues. CDR3 nucleotide sequence: TGTGCCAGCAGTTCGGGGGGAGGATATGGCTACACCTTC. Translation gives CASSSGGGYGYTF.

This rearrangement joins TRBV9 to TRBJ2-3; D remains unclear. The CDR3 has 13 residues. Between the trimmed V and J ends, which lost 3 bases and 1 base, there was a span of 6 bases. The germline gives CDR1 SGDLS, CDR2 YYNGEE. The DNA for the CDR3 is TGTGCCAGCAGCGGACTTCGCACAGATACGCAGTATTTT. Translation gives CASSGLRTDTQYF.

This chain joins TRBV7-3 and TRBJ2-2, with D possibly being TRBD1 (5 bases). V lost 3 bases to trimming and J lost 8 bases, with 13 bases between them. In germline, CDR1 is SGHTA, CDR2 FQGTGA. There are 14 residues in the CDR3. The CDR3: CASSFGAPVGELFF. The CDR3 nucleotides are TGTGCCAGCAGCTTTGGGGCTCCTGTTGGGGAGCTGTTTTTT.

This rearrangement joins TRBV5-1 to TRBJ2-3; tentatively, D is TRBD2 (5 bases). V was pared by 4 bases and J by 3 bases, with 18 bases between. The CDR3 length is 16 residues. CDR1 and CDR2 from the germline V gene are SGHRS and YFSETQ. The chain's CDR3 is CASSQTRVRATDTQYF. The CDR3 coding sequence is TGCGCCAGCAGCCAAACGCGGGTTCGAGCAACAGATACGCAGTATTTT.

V gene TRBV21-1 combines with J gene TRBJ1-1; the D call in the table, TRBD1, was not verified against the DNA. TRBV21-1 is described as a pseudogene. The CDR3 runs 12 residues. The CDR3 reads CVLGGTNTEAFF. The CDR3 DNA reads as TGTGTCTTAGGGGGTACGAACACTGAAGCTTTCTTT.

The genes are TRBV9 and TRBJ2-5; D is ambiguous. This CDR3 is 13 amino acids long. Germline lookup yields CDR1 SGDLS and CDR2 YYNGEE. Trimming took off 4 bases at V and 1 base at J, with 8 bases between the two ends. The CDR3: CASSPTPQETQYF. For the CDR3, the DNA is TGTGCCAGCAGCCCGACTCCCCAAGAGACCCAGTACTTC. Looking up the rest from reference TRBV9 and TRBJ2-5 gives the full variable domain: DSGVTQTPKHLITATGQRVTLRCSPRSGDLSVYWYQQSLDQGLQFLIQYYNGEERAKGNILERFSAQQFPDLHSELNLSSLELGDSALYFCASSPTPQETQYFGPGTRLLVL.

This clone is a singleton in its sample. J is TRBJ2-7 and V is TRBV30; the match to TRBD1 covers 7 bases. Losses at the gene ends were 3 bases for V and 4 bases for J; bases not matched to a gene: 12. CDR3 length equals 15 residues. CDR1 is GTSNPN and CDR2 is SVGIG in the germline V gene (reference sequence). The CDR3, as DNA: TGTGCCTGGAGCGCCGACAGGGTGGTTGATTACGAGCAGTACTTC. Encoded protein: CAWSADRVVDYEQYF.

This rearrangement joins TRBV5-1 to TRBJ1-3, with D unresolved. Germline CDR1 and CDR2: SGHRS and YFSETQ. The length of the CDR3 is 15 residues. V was trimmed by 0 bases and J by 4 bases, leaving 11 bases between them. The CDR3: CASSLDGQLGNTIYF. In DNA form, the CDR3 reads TGCGCCAGCAGCTTGGACGGGCAACTAGGAAACACCATATATTTT.

The genes are TRBV27 and TRBJ2-5, with D perhaps TRBD1 or TRBD2 (5 bases each). The tail of the sequence fits TRBJ2-7 better, so the J call may be wrong. The CDR3 covers 13 residues. Germline V gene lookup returns CDR1 MNHEY and CDR2 SMNVEV (reference sequence). CDR3: CASSAGTTYEQYF. The CDR3 nucleotides are TGTGCCAGCAGTGCCGGGACCACCTACGAGCAGTACTTC.

This clone was found a few times. A much more abundant neighbour one base away suggests this may be a read error. The chain recombines TRBV5-6 with TRBJ1-1; D remains ambiguous. With 2 bases removed from V and 2 bases from J, the gap between germline ends came to 7 bases. The CDR3 has 13 residues. Germline assignment: CDR1 SGHDT and CDR2 YYEEEE. The CDR3 spells CASSLTGNTEAFF. The CDR3 DNA is TGTGCCAGCAGCTTAACGGGAAACACTGAAGCTTTCTTT.